Below, 8 T cell receptor beta chains from the same sample are listed, as sequenced in a study of metastatic and nonmetastatic thyroid tumors. From the PCR reads, TCRdb re-called clones with MiXCR. The top ten hold 15% of the sample, which has 15,000 or so clones, about 26% seen once. Patients were all untreated before their thyroid surgery. Material for sequencing was adjacent normal tissue. The receptors originated from a female donor with papillary thyroid cancer or a benign thyroid nodule (not recorded which). Some clones in this sample may be carry-over from other donors' samples.

This chain connects TRBV27 to TRBJ2-7, with 8 bases identical to TRBD2. With V trimmed by 5 bases and J by 4 bases, 13 bases remained unmatched. Germline V CDR1 and CDR2: MNHEY, SMNVEV (reference sequence). This CDR3 has 16 amino acids. The CDR3 sequence is CASSPGGSGSPYEQYF. CDR3 nucleotide sequence: TGTGCCAGCAGTCCGGGGGGAAGCGGGAGTCCGTACGAGCAGTACTTC.

The chain carries TRBV5-1 and TRBJ1-5; 8 positions agree with TRBD1. The ends lost 4 bases at V and 3 bases at J; junction bases unmatched: 3. The CDR3 has 14 amino acids. Per the germline V gene, CDR1 is SGHRS and CDR2 is YFSETQ. The CDR3 region has the DNA TGCGCCAGCAGCCCCCAGGGGGCCAATCAGCCCCAGCATTTT. Translation gives CASSPQGANQPQHF.

The genes are TRBV24-1 and TRBJ2-3, with 10 nucleotides matching TRBD2. The CDR3 has 16 residues. After removal of 3 bases from V and 2 bases from J, the junction contained 4 bases not matched to a gene. Germline values: CDR1 KGHDR, CDR2 SFDVKD. The CDR3 reads CATSDKREGFTDTQYF. DNA of the CDR3: TGTGCCACCAGTGATAAGCGGGAGGGATTCACAGATACGCAGTATTTT.

This clone has a handful of counts. V usage is TRBV6-5 and J usage is TRBJ1-1; D is unclear. The CDR3 runs 14 residues. V lost 5 bases and J 1 base, leaving 11 bases between the germline ends. Germline CDR1 reads MNHEY; CDR2 reads SVGAGI. The CDR3 DNA reads TGTGCCAGCAGTCTGGACGGCCGGAACACTGAAGCTTTCTTT. Amino acid sequence: CASSLDGRNTEAFF.

The rearrangement links TRBV6-5 to TRBJ1-2; 7 positions agree with TRBD1. V lost 4 bases, J lost 4 bases, and 9 bases stayed unmatched. The CDR3 length is 15 residues. Germline loops: CDR1 MNHEY, CDR2 SVGAGI. CDR3 loop: CASSFRRGPSYGYTF. CDR3 DNA: TGTGCCAGCAGTTTCAGGAGGGGGCCATCCTATGGCTACACCTTC.

This clone was counted between two and nine times. The J gene is TRBJ1-2, the V gene TRBV28; perhaps TRBD1 as D (6 bases). This CDR3 region has 14 residues. Germline CDR1 and CDR2: MDHEN and SYDVKM. V shed 4 bases and J shed 3 bases, with 12 bases lying between them. The DNA for the CDR3 is TGTGCCAGCAGTTCAGGGGAATTTGACTATGGCTACACCTTC. This encodes CASSSGEFDYGYTF.

This clone was seen at least ten times. The CDR3 here is CASSYLAGAASYNEQFF. The CDR3 DNA follows: TGTGCCAGCAGTTACCTAGCGGGGGCCGCCTCCTACAATGAGCAGTTCTTC. The genes are TRBV6-2 or TRBV6-3 and TRBJ2-1; 10 nucleotides agree with TRBD2. The CDR3 spans 17 residues. Looked up from germline, CDR1 is MNHEY and CDR2 is SVGEGT. After removal of 2 bases from V and 0 bases from J, the junction contained 4 bases not matched to a gene.

This clone appeared many times. The sample holds other DNA sequences that translate to the same CDR3. V and J are TRBV2 and TRBJ2-3, with TRBD1 as a possible D gene (5 bases). Germline V gene lookup returns CDR1 SNHLY and CDR2 FYNNEI. Trimming cost V 2 bases and J 0 bases, with 9 bases left between them. The CDR3 totals 15 residues. The CDR3 here is CASSETGSSTDTQYF. CDR3 bases: TGTGCCAGCAGTGAAACAGGATCTAGCACAGATACGCAGTATTTT. The variable domain in full, with the rest retrieved from reference TRBV2 and TRBJ2-3, is EPEVTQTPSHQVTQMGQEVILRCVPISNHLYFYWYRQILGQKVEFLVSFYNNEISEKSEIFDDQFSVERPDGSNFTLKIRSTKLEDSAMYFCASSETGSSTDTQYFGPGTRLTVL.